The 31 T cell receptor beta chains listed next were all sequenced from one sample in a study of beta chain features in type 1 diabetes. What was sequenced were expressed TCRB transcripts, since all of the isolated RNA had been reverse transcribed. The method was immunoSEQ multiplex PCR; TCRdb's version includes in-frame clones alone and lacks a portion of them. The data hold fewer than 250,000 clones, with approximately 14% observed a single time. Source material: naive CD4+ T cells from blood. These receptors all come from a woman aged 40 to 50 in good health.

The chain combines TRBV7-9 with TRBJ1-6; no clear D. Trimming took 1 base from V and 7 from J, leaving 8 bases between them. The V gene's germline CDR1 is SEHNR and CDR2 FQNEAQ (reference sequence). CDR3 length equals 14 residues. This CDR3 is CASSLGQTNSPLHF. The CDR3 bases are TGTGCCAGCAGCTTAGGTCAGACAAATTCACCCCTCCACTTT.

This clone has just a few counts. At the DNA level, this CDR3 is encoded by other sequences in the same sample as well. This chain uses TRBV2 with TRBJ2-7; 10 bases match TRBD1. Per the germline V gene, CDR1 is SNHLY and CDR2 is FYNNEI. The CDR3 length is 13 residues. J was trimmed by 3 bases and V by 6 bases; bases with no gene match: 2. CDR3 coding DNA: TGTGCCAGCAGCCGGGACAGGGGCTACGAGCAGTACTTC. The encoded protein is CASSRDRGYEQYF. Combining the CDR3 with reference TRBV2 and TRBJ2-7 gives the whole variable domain EPEVTQTPSHQVTQMGQEVILRCVPISNHLYFYWYRQILGQKVEFLVSFYNNEISEKSEIFDDQFSVERPDGSNFTLKIRSTKLEDSAMYFCASSRDRGYEQYFGPGTRLTVT.

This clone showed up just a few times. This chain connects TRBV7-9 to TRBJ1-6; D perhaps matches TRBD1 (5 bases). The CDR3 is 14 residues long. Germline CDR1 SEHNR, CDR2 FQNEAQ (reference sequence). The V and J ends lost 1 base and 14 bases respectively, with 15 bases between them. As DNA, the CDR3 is TGTGCCAGCAGCTTAGGGGTAGCGGGGGAAACCCTCCACTTT. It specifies CASSLGVAGETLHF. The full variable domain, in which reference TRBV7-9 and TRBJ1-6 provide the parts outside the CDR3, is DTGVSQNPRHKITKRGQNVTFRCDPISEHNRLYWYRQTLGQGPEFLTYFQNEAQLEKSRLLSDRFSAERPKGSFSTLEIQRTEQGDSAMYLCASSLGVAGETLHFGNGTRLTVT.

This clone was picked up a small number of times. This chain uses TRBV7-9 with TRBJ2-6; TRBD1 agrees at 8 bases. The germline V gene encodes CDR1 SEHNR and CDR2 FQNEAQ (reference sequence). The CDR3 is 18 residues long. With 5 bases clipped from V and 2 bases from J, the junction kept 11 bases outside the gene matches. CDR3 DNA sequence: TGTGCCAGCAGCCAACACTCCAACAGGGGGACTGGGGCCAACGTCCTGACTTTC. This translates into CASSQHSNRGTGANVLTF.

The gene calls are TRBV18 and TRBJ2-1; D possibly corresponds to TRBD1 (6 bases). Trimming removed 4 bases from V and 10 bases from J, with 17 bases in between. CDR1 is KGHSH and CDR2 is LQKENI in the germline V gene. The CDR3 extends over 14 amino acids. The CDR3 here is CASSLNQGSREQFF. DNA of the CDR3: TGTGCCAGCTCACTCAACCAGGGGTCACGGGAGCAGTTCTTC.

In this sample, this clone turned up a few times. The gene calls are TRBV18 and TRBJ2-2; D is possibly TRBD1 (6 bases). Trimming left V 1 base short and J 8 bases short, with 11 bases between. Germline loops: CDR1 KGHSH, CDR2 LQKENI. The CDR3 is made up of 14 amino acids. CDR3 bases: TGTGCCAGCTCACCACGACAGGAGATGGGGGAGCTGTTTTTT. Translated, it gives CASSPRQEMGELFF.

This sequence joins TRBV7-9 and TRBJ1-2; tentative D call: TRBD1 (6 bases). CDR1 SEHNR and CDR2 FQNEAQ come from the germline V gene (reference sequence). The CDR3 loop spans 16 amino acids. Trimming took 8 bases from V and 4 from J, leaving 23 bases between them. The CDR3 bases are TGTGCCAGCGAGGTTAAGACAGGCCCCCTCTCCTATGGCTACACCTTC. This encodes CASEVKTGPLSYGYTF.

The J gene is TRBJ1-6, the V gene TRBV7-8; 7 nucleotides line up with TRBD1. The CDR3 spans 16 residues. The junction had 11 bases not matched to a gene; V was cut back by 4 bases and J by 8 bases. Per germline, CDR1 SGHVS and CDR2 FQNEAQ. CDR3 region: CASSYPQGRQDSPLHF. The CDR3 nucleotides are TGTGCCAGCAGCTACCCACAGGGGAGACAGGATTCACCCCTCCACTTT.

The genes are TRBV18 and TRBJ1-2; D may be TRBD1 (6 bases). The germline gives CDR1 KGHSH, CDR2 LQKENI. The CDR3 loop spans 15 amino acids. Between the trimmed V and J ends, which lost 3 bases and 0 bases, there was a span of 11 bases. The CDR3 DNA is TGTGCCAGCTCACCCAATGGACAGTCTAACTATGGCTACACCTTC. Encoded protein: CASSPNGQSNYGYTF.

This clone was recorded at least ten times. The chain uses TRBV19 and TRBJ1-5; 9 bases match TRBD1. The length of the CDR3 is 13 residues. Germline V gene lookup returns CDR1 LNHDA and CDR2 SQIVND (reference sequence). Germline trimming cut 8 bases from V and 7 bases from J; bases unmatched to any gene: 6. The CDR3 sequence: CASRQGGGQPQHF. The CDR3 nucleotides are TGTGCCAGTCGACAGGGGGGTGGGCAGCCCCAGCATTTT.

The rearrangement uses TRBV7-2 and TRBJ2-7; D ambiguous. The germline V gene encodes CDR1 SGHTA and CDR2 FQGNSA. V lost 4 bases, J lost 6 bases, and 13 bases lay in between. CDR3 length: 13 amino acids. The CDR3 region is CASSYPPVSEQYF. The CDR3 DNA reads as TGTGCCAGCAGCTATCCCCCCGTATCCGAGCAGTACTTC.

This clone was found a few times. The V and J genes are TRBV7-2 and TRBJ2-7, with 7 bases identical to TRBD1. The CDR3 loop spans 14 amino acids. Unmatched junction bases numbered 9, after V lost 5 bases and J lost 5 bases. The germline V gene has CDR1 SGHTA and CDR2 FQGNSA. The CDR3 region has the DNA TGTGCCAGCAGCCAACGACAGGGAGACGACGAGCAGTACTTC. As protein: CASSQRQGDDEQYF.

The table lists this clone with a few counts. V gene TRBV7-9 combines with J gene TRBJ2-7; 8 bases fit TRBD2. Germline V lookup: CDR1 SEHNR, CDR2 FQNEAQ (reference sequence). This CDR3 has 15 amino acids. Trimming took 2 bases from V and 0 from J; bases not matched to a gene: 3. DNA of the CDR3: TGTGCCAGCAGCTTAAGCGGGGGTCTCTCCTACGAGCAGTACTTC. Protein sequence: CASSLSGGLSYEQYF.

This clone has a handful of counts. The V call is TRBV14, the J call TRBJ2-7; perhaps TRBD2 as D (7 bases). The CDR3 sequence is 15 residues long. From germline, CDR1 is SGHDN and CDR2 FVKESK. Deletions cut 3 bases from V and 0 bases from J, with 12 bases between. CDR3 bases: TGTGCCAGCAGCCAGCTCGGGGGGCCCTCCTACGAGCAGTACTTC. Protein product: CASSQLGGPSYEQYF.

CDR3 bases: TGTGCCAGTAGTATTTTAGGCACAGGGAATCAGCCCCAGCATTTT. Amino acids: CASSILGTGNQPQHF. V gene TRBV19 combines with J gene TRBJ1-5, with D maybe TRBD1 (6 bases). CDR3 size: 15 residues. The germline CDR1 and CDR2 sequences are LNHDA and SQIVND (reference sequence). V was clipped by 3 bases and J by 4 bases, with 13 bases between them. Drawing the rest from reference TRBV19 and TRBJ1-5, the complete variable domain is DGGITQSPKYLFRKEGQNVTLSCEQNLNHDAMYWYRQDPGQGLRLIYYSQIVNDFQKGDIAEGYSVSREKKESFPLTVTSAQKNPTAFYLCASSILGTGNQPQHFGDGTRLSIL.

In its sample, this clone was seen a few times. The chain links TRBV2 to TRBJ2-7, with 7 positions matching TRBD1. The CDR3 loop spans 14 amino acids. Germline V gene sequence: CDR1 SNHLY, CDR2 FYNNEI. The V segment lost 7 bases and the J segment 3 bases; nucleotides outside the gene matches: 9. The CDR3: CASIKGQLVYEQYF. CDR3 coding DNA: TGTGCCAGCATTAAGGGACAGTTGGTCTACGAGCAGTACTTC.

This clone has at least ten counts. CDR3 sequence reads: CASSPGYEQYF. CDR3 sequence (DNA): TGTGCCAGCAGCCCCGGCTACGAGCAGTACTTC. The J gene is TRBJ2-7, the V gene TRBV7-9, with D unresolved. Germline CDR1 reads SEHNR; CDR2 reads FQNEAQ (reference sequence). V lost 5 bases, J lost 3 bases, and 5 bases lay in between. The CDR3 is 11 residues long.

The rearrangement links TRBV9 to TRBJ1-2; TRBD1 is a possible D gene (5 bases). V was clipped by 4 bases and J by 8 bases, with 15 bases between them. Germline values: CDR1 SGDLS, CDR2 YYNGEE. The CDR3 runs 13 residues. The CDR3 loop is CASSPPDTMGYTF. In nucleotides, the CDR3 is TGTGCCAGCAGCCCCCCGGACACAATGGGCTACACCTTC.

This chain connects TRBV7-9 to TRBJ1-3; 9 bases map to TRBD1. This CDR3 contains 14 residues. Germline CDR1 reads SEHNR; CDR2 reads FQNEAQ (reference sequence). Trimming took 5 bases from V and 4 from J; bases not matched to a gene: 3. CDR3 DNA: TGTGCCAGCAGCGGGACAGGGACAGGAAACACCATATATTTT. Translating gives CASSGTGTGNTIYF.

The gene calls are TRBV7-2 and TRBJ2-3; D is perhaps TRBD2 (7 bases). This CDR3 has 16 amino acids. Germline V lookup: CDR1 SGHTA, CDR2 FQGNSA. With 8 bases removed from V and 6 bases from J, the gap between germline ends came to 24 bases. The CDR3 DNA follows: TGTGCCAGCCGCCGGTTAGGCGGGGGCCCTTCGGATACGCAGTATTTT. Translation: CASRRLGGGPSDTQYF.

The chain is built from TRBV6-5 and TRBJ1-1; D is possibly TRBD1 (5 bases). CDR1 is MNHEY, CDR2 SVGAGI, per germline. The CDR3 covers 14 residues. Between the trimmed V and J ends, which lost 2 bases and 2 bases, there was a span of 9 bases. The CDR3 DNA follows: TGTGCCAGCAGTTACGTCCAGGGAAACACTGAAGCTTTCTTT. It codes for CASSYVQGNTEAFF.

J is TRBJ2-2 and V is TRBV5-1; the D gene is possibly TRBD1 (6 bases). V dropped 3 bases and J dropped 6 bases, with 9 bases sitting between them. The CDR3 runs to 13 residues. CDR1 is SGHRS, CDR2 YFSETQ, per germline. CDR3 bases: TGCGCCAGCAGCTCACAGGGACCCGGGGAGCTGTTTTTT. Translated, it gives CASSSQGPGELFF.

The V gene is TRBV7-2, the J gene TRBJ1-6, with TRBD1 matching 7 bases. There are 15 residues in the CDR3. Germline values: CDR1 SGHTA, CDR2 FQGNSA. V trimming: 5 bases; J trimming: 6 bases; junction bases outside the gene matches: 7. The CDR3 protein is CASSPGQVLNSPLHF. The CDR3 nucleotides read TGTGCCAGCAGCCCAGGACAGGTCCTTAATTCACCCCTCCACTTT.

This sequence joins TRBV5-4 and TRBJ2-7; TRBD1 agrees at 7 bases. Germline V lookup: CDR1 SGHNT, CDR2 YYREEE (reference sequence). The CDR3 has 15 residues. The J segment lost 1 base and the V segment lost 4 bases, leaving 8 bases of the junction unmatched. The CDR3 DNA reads TGTGCCAGCAGCGAAGGGACAGCGACTTCCTACGAGCAGTACTTC. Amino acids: CASSEGTATSYEQYF. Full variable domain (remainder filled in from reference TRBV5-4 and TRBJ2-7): ETGVTQSPTHLIKTRGQQVTLRCSSQSGHNTVSWYQQALGQGPQFIFQYYREEENGRGNFPPRFSGLQFPNYSSELNVNALELDDSALYLCASSEGTATSYEQYFGPGTRLTVT.

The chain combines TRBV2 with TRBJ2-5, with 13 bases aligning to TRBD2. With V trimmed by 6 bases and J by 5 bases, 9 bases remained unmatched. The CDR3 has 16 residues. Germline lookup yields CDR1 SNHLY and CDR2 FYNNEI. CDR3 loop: CASRQTTSGGAETQYF. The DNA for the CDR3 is TGTGCCAGCAGGCAAACAACTAGCGGGGGGGCCGAGACCCAGTACTTC.

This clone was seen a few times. The CDR3 reads CASSPWAGGLYEQYF. The DNA for the CDR3 is TGTGCCAGCAGCCCCTGGGCGGGGGGACTCTACGAGCAGTACTTC. The J gene is TRBJ2-7, the V gene TRBV7-2; 8 bases fit TRBD2. V dropped 5 bases and J dropped 3; count of bases not matched to a gene: 9. Germline assignment: CDR1 SGHTA and CDR2 FQGNSA. The CDR3 runs to 15 residues.

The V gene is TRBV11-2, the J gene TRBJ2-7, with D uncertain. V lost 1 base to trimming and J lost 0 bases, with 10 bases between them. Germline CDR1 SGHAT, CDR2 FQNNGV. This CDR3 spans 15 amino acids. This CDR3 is CASSLGLASSYEQYF. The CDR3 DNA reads TGTGCCAGCAGCTTAGGACTTGCAAGCTCCTACGAGCAGTACTTC.

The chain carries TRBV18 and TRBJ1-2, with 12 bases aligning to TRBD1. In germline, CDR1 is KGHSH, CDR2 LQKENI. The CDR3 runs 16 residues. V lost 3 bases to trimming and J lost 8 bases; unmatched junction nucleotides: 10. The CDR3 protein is CASSPTRGTGGKGYTF. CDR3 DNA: TGTGCCAGCTCACCTACCAGGGGGACAGGGGGCAAAGGCTACACCTTC.

CDR3 in amino acids: CASSLEGGAYEQYF. The CDR3 nucleotides are TGTGCCAGCAGCTTAGAAGGGGGAGCCTACGAGCAGTACTTC. The chain links TRBV11-3 to TRBJ2-7; a weak D match, TRBD1 (6 bases). Germline V gene data show CDR1 as SGHNT and CDR2 as YENEEA. The CDR3 runs to 14 residues. Trimming left V 0 bases short and J 2 bases short, with 8 bases between.

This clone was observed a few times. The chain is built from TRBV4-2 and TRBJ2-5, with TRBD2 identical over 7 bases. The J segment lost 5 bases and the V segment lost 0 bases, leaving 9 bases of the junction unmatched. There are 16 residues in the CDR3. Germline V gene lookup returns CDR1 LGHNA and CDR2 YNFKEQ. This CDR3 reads CASSQELGLAVETQYF. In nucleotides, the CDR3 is TGTGCCAGCAGCCAAGAGCTGGGGCTAGCGGTGGAGACCCAGTACTTC.

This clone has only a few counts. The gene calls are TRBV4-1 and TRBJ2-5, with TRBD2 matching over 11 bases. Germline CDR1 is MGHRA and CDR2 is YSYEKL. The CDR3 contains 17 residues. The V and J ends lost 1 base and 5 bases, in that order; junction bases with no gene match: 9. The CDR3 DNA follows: TGCGCCAGCAGCCAAGCACTAGCGGGGGTCGCGGGGGAGACCCAGTACTTC. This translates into CASSQALAGVAGETQYF.